The 5 T cell receptor beta chains below all came from one sample that was sequenced in a study of regulatory T cells in long-lasting Graves disease. Noted time point: newly diagnosed GD, antithyroid drugs for less than 3 months. Preparation of the TCR library used RNA extracted from PBMCs. For TCR beta, libraries came from iRepertoire HTBI primers and Arm-PCR of CDR3 regions. TCRdb reanalysed the multiplex PCR reads using MiXCR and keeps one entry per CDR3 protein. The data contain about 610,000 distinct CDR3 sequences, about 16% of them seen just once; the ten biggest clones take up 12%. These data also featured in a second study, about T cells in Graves' hyperthyroidism and ophthalmopathy.

Sample: peripheral blood mononuclear cells (PBMCs), taken at new diagnosis, from a patient treated with antithyroid drugs. All receptors come from a man younger than 35 with Graves disease.

The rearrangement uses TRBV2 and TRBJ2-2; 8 bases are shared with TRBD2. The germline V gene has CDR1 SNHLY and CDR2 FYNNEI. The ends lost 6 bases at V and 6 bases at J; junction bases unmatched: 9. The CDR3 has 15 amino acids. CDR3 DNA sequence: TGTGCCAGCAGACCCACGACTAGCGAGCCCGGGGAGCTGTTTTTT. Translated, it gives CASRPTTSEPGELFF.

The chain combines TRBV9 with TRBJ2-2; 8 nucleotides align to TRBD1. Germline CDR1 SGDLS, CDR2 YYNGEE. This CDR3 has 17 residues. V lost 0 bases, J lost 7 bases, and 11 bases stayed unmatched. The CDR3 reads CASSVATSGQVDGELFF. In DNA form, the CDR3 reads TGTGCCAGCAGCGTAGCTACGTCGGGACAGGTGGACGGGGAGCTGTTTTTT. Looking up the rest from reference TRBV9 and TRBJ2-2 gives the full variable domain: DSGVTQTPKHLITATGQRVTLRCSPRSGDLSVYWYQQSLDQGLQFLIQYYNGEERAKGNILERFSAQQFPDLHSELNLSSLELGDSALYFCASSVATSGQVDGELFFGEGSRLTVL.

As to this clonotype: This could be a read error, since a much larger clone is one nucleotide away. This CDR3 reads CASSPRQGKETQFF. The CDR3 bases are TGTGCCAGCTCACCTCGGCAGGGGAAAGAGACCCAGTTCTTC. This chain uses TRBV18 with TRBJ2-1, with D possibly TRBD1 on 6 matching bases. Looked up from germline, CDR1 is KGHSH and CDR2 is LQKENI. This CDR3 region has 14 residues. Trimming removed 3 bases at V and 13 bases at J, with 19 bases between.

This clonotype occurred many times. One junction end disagrees with the germline gene, perhaps due to a read error. V and J are TRBV3-1 and TRBJ2-7, with a possible D match to TRBD2 (6 bases). The germline CDR1 and CDR2 sequences are LGHDT and YNNKEL (reference sequence). This CDR3 is built from 12 residues. The CDR3 loop is CASSQDSRDSVF. The CDR3 DNA follows: TGTGCCAGCAGCCAAGATAGCAGGGACTCCGTCTTC.

This clonotype has ten or more counts. This chain uses TRBV12-3 or TRBV12-4 with TRBJ2-1; 11 nucleotides agree with TRBD2. V gave up 3 bases and J gave up 12 bases; unmatched junction bases: 7. The CDR3 is 14 amino acids. For the CDR3, the DNA is TGTGCCAGCAGTTTTGGTACTAGCGGGAGAGCGCAGTTCTTC. Amino acids: CASSFGTSGRAQFF.